The rows below give T cell receptor beta chains drawn from one sample of a study of blood T cell repertoires in COVID-19. Here immunoSEQ multiplex PCR was the method, and the copy in TCRdb shows in-frame clones only, minus some. The table has some 300,000 clones, around 89% seen once. The sequenced material came from peripheral blood. The receptor source for this set is a woman between 50 and 59 years old with COVID-19, enrolled during active disease. The CDR3 runs from the conserved cysteine through the conserved F or W. D genes are given only for firm matches. Part of the rows lack a size; the others show once, few, many or a class for expanded clones.

TRBJ1-5	TRBV7-9	TRBD1	-	CASSRGQGNGNQPQHF	TGTGCCAGCAGCCGGGGACAGGGAAATGGCAATCAGCCCCAGCATTTT
TRBJ1-2	TRBV24-1	-	-	CATSDLTSYGYTF	TGTGCCACCAGTGATCTGACAAGCTATGGCTACACCTTC
TRBJ2-3	TRBV9	-	-	CASSVVELATDTQYF	TGTGCCAGCAGCGTAGTAGAACTAGCCACAGATACGCAGTATTTT
TRBJ2-5	TRBV4-3	TRBD2	-	CASSQDFGGQETQYF	TGCGCCAGCAGCCAAGATTTCGGGGGGCAAGAGACCCAGTACTTC
TRBJ2-7	TRBV6-5	TRBD1	few	CASRGTGAFSYEQYF	TGTGCCAGCAGGGGGACAGGGGCCTTCTCCTACGAGCAGTACTTC
TRBJ1-2	TRBV11-2	-	-	CASSLAVGRPYTF	TGTGCCAGCAGCTTAGCGGTAGGGAGGCCGTACACCTTC
TRBJ1-4	TRBV30	-	-	CAWSEGLSEKLFF	TGTGCCTGGAGTGAGGGGCTGAGTGAAAAACTGTTTTTT
TRBJ2-1	TRBV12-3/TRBV12-4	-	-	CASRYYTEQFF	TGTGCCAGCAGGTACTACACTGAGCAGTTCTTC
TRBJ1-1	TRBV21-1	-	-	CASSKGGYNTEAFF	TGTGCCAGCAGCAAAGGCGGGTATAACACTGAAGCTTTCTTT
TRBJ2-5	TRBV4-1	TRBD2	-	CASSLLAGGAIPQETQYF	TGCGCCAGCAGCCTACTAGCGGGAGGCGCTATACCCCAAGAGACCCAGTACTTC
TRBJ2-5	TRBV11-2	-	once	CASSQQRGPPPRETQYF	TGTGCCAGCAGCCAGCAACGCGGGCCTCCGCCACGGGAGACCCAGTACTTC
TRBJ1-5	TRBV7-2	TRBD1	-	CASSSRTGRETQHF	TGTGCCAGCAGCTCCCGGACAGGGAGGGAGACCCAGCATTTT
TRBJ1-2	TRBV30	TRBD1	-	CAWSGGTALSGYTF	TGTGCCTGGAGTGGCGGGACAGCCCTTAGTGGCTACACCTTC
TRBJ2-1	TRBV7-3	-	once	CASSLVPAGSGSYNEQFF	TGTGCCAGCAGCTTAGTGCCAGCGGGCTCTGGCTCCTACAATGAGCAGTTCTTC
TRBJ1-5	TRBV27	TRBD1	-	CASREHGQGVLQPQHF	TGTGCCAGCAGGGAACACGGACAGGGGGTTCTTCAGCCCCAGCATTTT
TRBJ1-3	TRBV7-9	-	-	CASSGLYRQAPSGNTIYF	TGTGCCAGCAGCGGATTGTATAGGCAGGCACCCTCTGGAAACACCATATATTTT
TRBJ2-1	TRBV5-1	TRBD2	-	CASSLTSGRNEQFF	TGCGCCAGCAGCTTGACTAGCGGGAGGAATGAGCAGTTCTTC
TRBJ2-7	TRBV5-4	TRBD2	-	CASSAIAGVYEQYF	TGTGCCAGCAGCGCGATAGCGGGAGTCTACGAGCAGTACTTC
TRBJ1-2	TRBV19	-	-	CASTGTGGPYGYTF	TGTGCCAGTACCGGGACGGGGGGACCCTATGGCTACACCTTC
TRBJ2-1	TRBV29-1	-	once	CSVEGRDYNEQFF	TGCAGCGTTGAAGGGAGGGACTACAATGAGCAGTTCTTC
TRBJ2-3	TRBV19	TRBD2	-	CASSPTSGRALGDTQYF	TGTGCCAGTAGCCCGACTAGCGGGAGGGCCCTTGGTGATACGCAGTATTTT
TRBJ1-3	TRBV29-1	-	few	CSVESGNTIYF	TGCAGCGTGGAGAGCGGAAACACCATATATTTT
TRBJ2-7	TRBV29-1	TRBD1	-	CSVLTGPHEQYF	TGCAGCGTACTGACAGGGCCCCACGAGCAGTACTTC
TRBJ2-4	TRBV27	TRBD2	once	CASSFRWGGDIQYF	TGTGCCAGCAGTTTTCGGTGGGGGGGGGACATTCAGTACTTC
TRBJ2-7	TRBV29-1	TRBD1	-	CSVAGQGGSYEQYF	TGCAGCGTCGCGGGACAGGGTGGTTCCTACGAGCAGTACTTC
TRBJ2-7	TRBV28	-	-	CASTERGSSYEQYF	TGTGCCAGCACGGAACGGGGGAGCTCCTACGAGCAGTACTTC
TRBJ2-2	TRBV27	TRBD1	-	CASSFTGANTGELFF	TGTGCCAGCAGTTTCACAGGGGCGAACACCGGGGAGCTGTTTTTT
TRBJ2-3	TRBV4-1	-	-	CASSQERGGIVTDTQYF	TGCGCCAGCAGCCAAGAAAGAGGGGGAATCGTCACAGATACGCAGTATTTT
TRBJ2-3	TRBV6-6	-	once	CASSRSFSGDTQYF	TGTGCCAGCAGTCGCTCTTTCTCGGGAGATACGCAGTATTTT
TRBJ1-2	TRBV30	TRBD1	-	CAWSGDRGHVYGYTF	TGTGCCTGGAGCGGGGACAGGGGGCATGTCTATGGCTACACCTTC
TRBJ2-7	TRBV6-5	TRBD2	-	CASRGGVTYEQYF	TGTGCCAGCAGGGGGGGGGTAACCTACGAGCAGTACTTC
TRBJ1-5	TRBV18	TRBD1	-	CASSPSRQGSTPQHF	TGTGCCAGCTCACCAAGTAGACAGGGGAGTACGCCCCAGCATTTT
TRBJ2-5	TRBV5-1	-	-	CASDQGGGETQYF	TGCGCCAGCGACCAGGGAGGGGGAGAGACCCAGTACTTC
TRBJ2-1	TRBV4-1	TRBD2	-	CASSQTGTSGSYNEQFF	TGCGCCAGCAGCCAAACCGGGACTAGCGGGAGCTACAATGAGCAGTTCTTC
TRBJ1-2	TRBV15	-	once	CATGRKGLLAHGYTF	TGTGCCACTGGGAGAAAGGGACTCCTAGCCCATGGCTACACCTTC
TRBJ1-1	TRBV13	-	-	CASSARPRPEAFF	TGTGCCAGCAGCGCGAGACCCAGGCCTGAAGCTTTCTTT
TRBJ1-5	TRBV6-1	-	-	CASSEAQYSNQPQHF	TGTGCCAGCAGTGAAGCGCAGTATAGCAATCAGCCCCAGCATTTT
TRBJ1-4	TRBV18	-	-	CASSGRTNEKLFF	TGTGCCAGCTCGGGGAGAACTAATGAAAAACTGTTTTTT
TRBJ2-3	TRBV6-5	-	-	CASRMTADTQYF	TGTGCCAGCAGGATGACAGCAGATACGCAGTATTTT